The subject of this entry is one T cell receptor beta chain. Antigen specificity is unknown. V lost 4 bases to trimming and J lost 10 bases, with 25 bases between them. Per germline, CDR1 SGHVS and CDR2 FQNEAQ. This CDR3 has 16 amino acids. Measured with immunoSEQ multiplex PCR; TCRdb has only the in-frame clones, and not every one. The sample lists fewer than 25,000 clones, 88% occurring once. CD3+CD4+ and CD3+CD8+ cells were FACS-sorted from thawed unstimulated PBMCs. The sample belongs to a study of T cell clones after liver transplantation. Study information: Post-transplant blood was tracked for graft-donor-reactive T cell clones identified in a pre-transplant mixed lymphocyte reaction. HCV positivity affected three of eight recipients; the rest lacked autoimmune or viral indications. Study-wide results and caveats: The donor-reactive repertoire was only partly measurable in two subjects, lacking donor cells.

The receptor was isolated from a human donor who received a liver transplant. V and J are TRBV7-8 and TRBJ1-1, with D perhaps TRBD1 (5 bases). The input for sequencing was CD8+ T cells from blood, taken before liver transplant. CDR3 coding DNA: TGTGCCAGCAGCTCCGAAGTAGACAGTCTGGGGAGTAGAGCTTTCTTT. Translated, it gives CASSSEVDSLGSRAFF.